One sample yielded the 21 T cell receptor beta chains listed below, sequenced in a study of cytomegalovirus exposure and HLA in healthy donors. The primer mix had 60 Vbeta and 13 Jbeta primers. Clones were read by immunoSEQ multiplex PCR, and TCRdb kept only the in-frame ones, dropping some. The profile shows 150,000 to 200,000 clones, about 59% of them singletons. Material for sequencing was PBMCs. The receptor set was obtained from a man aged 35 to 55 in good health and CMV-seronegative.

This clone has only a few counts. This chain links TRBV7-6 with TRBJ1-5; a weak D match, TRBD1 (6 bases). V was shortened by 3 bases and J by 0 bases, with 15 bases between the two germline ends. In germline, CDR1 is SGHVS, CDR2 FNYEAQ. This CDR3 is built from 17 residues. For the CDR3, the DNA is TGTGCCAGCAGCTTGATTTCAGGGGCCCCTAGCAATCAGCCCCAGCATTTT. It translates to CASSLISGAPSNQPQHF.

The genes are TRBV7-2 and TRBJ2-3, with 7 bases fitting TRBD1. The CDR3 consists of 14 residues. Looked up from germline, CDR1 is SGHTA and CDR2 is FQGNSA. With 7 bases clipped from V and 2 bases from J, the junction kept 6 bases outside the gene matches. Written as DNA, the CDR3 is TGTGCCAGCACCATCGGGACAGACACAGATACGCAGTATTTT. This encodes CASTIGTDTDTQYF.

The chain recombines TRBV4-1 with TRBJ2-2; D unresolved. Germline assignment: CDR1 MGHRA and CDR2 YSYEKL. Trimming stripped 0 bases from V and 4 bases from J, with 6 bases between. The CDR3 is 14 amino acids. CDR3 sequence: CASSQDMFTGELFF. The CDR3 DNA follows: TGCGCCAGCAGCCAAGACATGTTCACCGGGGAGCTGTTTTTT.

In this sample, this clone turned up once. The chain is built from TRBV6-5 and TRBJ2-2; TRBD1 matches 9 bases. The V gene's germline CDR1 is MNHEY and CDR2 SVGAGI. The CDR3 totals 16 residues. Trimming at V came to 0 bases and at J to 4 bases, leaving 3 bases not matched to a gene. CDR3 in amino acids: CASSYSGQGITGELFF. The CDR3 DNA reads as TGTGCCAGCAGTTACTCTGGACAGGGGATCACCGGGGAGCTGTTTTTT.

The chain employs TRBV7-6 and TRBJ1-1; a possible D gene is TRBD1 (6 bases). In germline, CDR1 is SGHVS, CDR2 FNYEAQ. The CDR3 extends over 16 amino acids. Trimming shortened V by 4 bases and J by 0 bases, and 15 bases separated the two germline ends. CDR3 DNA sequence: TGTGCCAGCAGCTCGCAGTCCCGGGACATGAACACTGAAGCTTTCTTT. Translating it yields CASSSQSRDMNTEAFF.

V is TRBV11-2 and J is TRBJ2-7; 9 positions agree with TRBD2. CDR3 length: 15 residues. Germline values: CDR1 SGHAT, CDR2 FQNNGV. Trimming at V came to 5 bases and at J to 7 bases, leaving 12 bases not matched to a gene. The CDR3 nucleotides are TGTGCCAGCAGCGGACTAATAGCGGGAGTGGGGGAGCAGTACTTC. Protein product: CASSGLIAGVGEQYF.

This clone was seen a few times. The V and J genes are TRBV5-1 and TRBJ2-3, with 11 bases fitting TRBD2. CDR1 SGHRS and CDR2 YFSETQ come from the germline V gene. The CDR3 is made up of 18 amino acids. V was clipped by 0 bases and J by 2 bases; unmatched bases: 8. The CDR3 here is CASSLAPSGGPDTDTQYF. CDR3 in DNA: TGCGCCAGCAGCTTGGCCCCTAGCGGGGGGCCAGACACAGATACGCAGTATTTT.

The CDR3 DNA is TGTGCCAGCTTAGCGGGAGAAGACGCAGATACGCAGTATTTT. This encodes CASLAGEDADTQYF. The chain employs TRBV21-1 and TRBJ2-3; the table's D call, TRBD2, has no DNA check behind it. TRBV21-1 is recorded as a pseudogene. This CDR3 is 14 amino acids long.

V gene TRBV2 combines with J gene TRBJ1-1; possibly TRBD1 for D (5 bases). The CDR3 loop spans 14 amino acids. Trimming shortened V by 3 bases and J by 4 bases, and 12 bases separated the two germline ends. Germline V lookup: CDR1 SNHLY, CDR2 FYNNEI. This CDR3 reads CASSDRADLTEAFF. The CDR3 nucleotides read TGTGCCAGCAGTGACAGGGCTGACCTCACTGAAGCTTTCTTT. Looking up the rest from reference TRBV2 and TRBJ1-1 gives the full variable domain: EPEVTQTPSHQVTQMGQEVILRCVPISNHLYFYWYRQILGQKVEFLVSFYNNEISEKSEIFDDQFSVERPDGSNFTLKIRSTKLEDSAMYFCASSDRADLTEAFFGQGTRLTVV.

The chain employs TRBV29-1 and TRBJ2-1; 13 positions agree with TRBD2. The CDR3 covers 12 residues. Germline loops: CDR1 SQVTM, CDR2 ANQGSEA. V shed 6 bases, J shed 12 bases, and the junction held 5 bases outside the gene matches. CDR3 loop: CSVGLAGALQFF. CDR3 sequence (DNA): TGCAGCGTCGGACTAGCGGGGGCCCTGCAGTTCTTC.

This clone has only a few counts. The chain combines TRBV4-1 with TRBJ1-6; 7 nucleotides line up with TRBD1. V lost 3 bases to trimming and J lost 6 bases; unmatched junction nucleotides: 5. Per the germline V gene, CDR1 is MGHRA and CDR2 is YSYEKL. There are 15 residues in the CDR3. As DNA, the CDR3 is TGCGCCAGCAGCCACCCGGACAGGATTAATTCACCCCTCCACTTT. Translating gives CASSHPDRINSPLHF.

This clone was observed once. This chain uses TRBV7-8 with TRBJ1-5; tentative D call: TRBD1 (5 bases). Germline CDR1 and CDR2: SGHVS and FQNEAQ. CDR3 length equals 12 residues. Trimming shortened V by 5 bases and J by 9 bases, and 11 bases separated the two germline ends. This CDR3 reads CASSPPQGPQHF. DNA for the CDR3: TGTGCCAGCAGCCCCCCCCAGGGGCCCCAGCATTTT.

On this clone itself: Distinct nucleotide sequences in the sample also encode this CDR3. The V and J genes are TRBV18 and TRBJ1-1; D uncertain. V was shortened by 2 bases and J by 2 bases, with 6 bases between the two germline ends. This CDR3 has 13 residues. The germline CDR1 and CDR2 sequences are KGHSH and LQKENI. The CDR3 coding sequence is TGTGCCAGCTCACCAACGGGTAACACTGAAGCTTTCTTT. This gives the protein CASSPTGNTEAFF. Full variable domain (remainder filled in from reference TRBV18 and TRBJ1-1): NAGVMQNPRHLVRRRGQEARLRCSPMKGHSHVYWYRQLPEEGLKFMVYLQKENIIDESGMPKERFSAEFPKEGPSILRIQQVVRGDSAAYFCASSPTGNTEAFFGQGTRLTVV.

This rearrangement joins TRBV12-5 to TRBJ2-7, with D possibly being TRBD1 (5 bases). This CDR3 is built from 13 residues. Germline V gives CDR1 LGHNT, CDR2 FRNRAP. V lost 3 bases and J lost 2, with 8 bases in between. The CDR3 is CASGFDSPYEQYF. The CDR3, as DNA: TGTGCTAGTGGTTTTGACAGCCCCTACGAGCAGTACTTC.

The chain combines TRBV7-3 with TRBJ2-5, with 9 bases fitting TRBD2. The germline gives CDR1 SGHTA, CDR2 FQGTGA. J lost 5 bases, V lost 2 bases, and 3 bases had no gene match. The CDR3 is 14 residues long. In nucleotides, the CDR3 is TGTGCCAGCAGCTTAGCGGGAGGGTTGGAGACCCAGTACTTC. Translating it yields CASSLAGGLETQYF.

J is TRBJ2-7 and V is TRBV20-1, with no clear D. The germline gives CDR1 DFQATT, CDR2 SNEGSKA (reference sequence). The CDR3 length is 11 residues. The V gene lost 3 bases and the J gene lost 0 bases, with 3 bases spanning the gap. CDR3 in DNA: TGCAGTGCTAGGGCCTCCTACGAGCAGTACTTC. It codes for CSARASYEQYF.

This chain uses TRBV2 with TRBJ2-7; D unresolved. The germline V and J ends were trimmed by 4 bases and 5 bases, with 12 bases remaining between them. This CDR3 spans 13 amino acids. The germline V gene has CDR1 SNHLY and CDR2 FYNNEI. CDR3 sequence: CASSGLGMDEQYF. The CDR3 DNA reads TGTGCCAGCAGTGGTCTAGGCATGGACGAGCAGTACTTC.

This clone was detected once. V and J are TRBV21-1 and TRBJ1-6; the D call of TRBD1 is as the table states it, not checked on the DNA. TRBV21-1 constitutes a pseudogene. CDR3 length: 14 amino acids. Written as DNA, the CDR3 is TGTGCCAGCAGCAAAGGGTCAGGGAATTCACCCCTCCACTTT. This sequence encodes CASSKGSGNSPLHF.

The rearrangement joins TRBV4-1 to TRBJ1-3; D ambiguous. CDR1 is MGHRA and CDR2 is YSYEKL in the germline V gene. V gave up 4 bases and J gave up 6 bases, with 13 bases separating them. CDR3 size: 14 residues. The CDR3 DNA sequence: TGCGCCAGCAGCCTGAGGGAGAGAGCAAACACCATATATTTT. As protein: CASSLRERANTIYF.

The genes are TRBV19 and TRBJ2-4, with TRBD2 matching over 7 bases. In germline, CDR1 is LNHDA, CDR2 SQIVND (reference sequence). V was clipped by 6 bases and J by 3 bases; unmatched bases: 11. This CDR3 spans 16 amino acids. The CDR3 region is CASRISPSGDKNIQYF. CDR3 DNA sequence: TGTGCCAGTAGGATTTCGCCTAGCGGAGACAAAAACATTCAGTACTTC.

The J gene is TRBJ2-1, the V gene TRBV15; 12 bases are shared with TRBD2. The CDR3 extends over 15 amino acids. Germline CDR1 reads LNHNV; CDR2 reads YYDKDF (reference sequence). V was clipped by 1 base and J by 7 bases; unmatched bases: 2. CDR3 in amino acids: CATSRVLAGGNEQFF. The CDR3 bases are TGTGCCACCAGCAGAGTCCTAGCGGGGGGGAATGAGCAGTTCTTC. Together with reference TRBV15 and TRBJ2-1, the CDR3 gives the full variable domain: DAMVIQNPRYQVTQFGKPVTLSCSQTLNHNVMYWYQQKSSQAPKLLFHYYDKDFNNEADTPDNFQSRRPNTSFCFLDIRSPGLGDTAMYLCATSRVLAGGNEQFFGPGTRLTVL.